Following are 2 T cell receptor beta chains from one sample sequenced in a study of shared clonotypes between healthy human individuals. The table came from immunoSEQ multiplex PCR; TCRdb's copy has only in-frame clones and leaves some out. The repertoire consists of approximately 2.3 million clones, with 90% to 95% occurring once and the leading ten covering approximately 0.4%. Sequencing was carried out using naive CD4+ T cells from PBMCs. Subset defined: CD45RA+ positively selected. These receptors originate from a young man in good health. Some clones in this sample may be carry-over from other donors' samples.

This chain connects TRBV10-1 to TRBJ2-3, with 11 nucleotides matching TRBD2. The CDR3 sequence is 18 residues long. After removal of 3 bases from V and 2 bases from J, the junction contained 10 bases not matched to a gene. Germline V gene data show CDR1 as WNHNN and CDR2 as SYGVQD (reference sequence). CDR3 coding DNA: TGCGCCAGCAGTGATCTAGGTCTAGCGGGAGGAGACACAGATACGCAGTATTTT. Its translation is CASSDLGLAGGDTDTQYF.

The CDR3: CASSLSAGLAGDNEQFF. Written as DNA, the CDR3 is TGTGCCAGCAGTTTATCCGCGGGACTAGCGGGAGACAATGAGCAGTTCTTC. V is TRBV27 and J is TRBJ2-1; 14 bases fit TRBD2. With 0 bases clipped from V and 5 bases from J, the junction kept 3 bases outside the gene matches. This CDR3 contains 17 residues. CDR1 MNHEY and CDR2 SMNVEV come from the germline V gene (reference sequence).